This is a list of T cell receptor beta chains from one sample in a study of identical twins. TCRdb fed the 5' RACE reads into MiXCR, producing one record per CDR3 protein. The repertoire holds about 530,000 distinct CDR3 sequences, with around 20% as singletons. These data were also reused for a study on yellow fever vaccine responses in identical twins.

The sequenced sample consisted of CD4+ T cells sorted from blood. Every receptor here comes from a woman aged 18-29 years in good health. CDR3s include the opening cysteine and the closing phenylalanine or tryptophan. A D gene is named only where the DNA matches it firmly. The size entry is marked missing in some rows and otherwise reads once, few, many or a size class.

TRBV20-1	TRBD2	TRBJ2-1	13	few	CSAGLAAYNEQFF	TGCAGTGCTGGACTAGCGGCCTACAATGAGCAGTTCTTC
TRBV19	-	TRBJ2-5	16	-	CASSMLGPAPGETQYF	TGTGCCAGTAGTATGTTGGGACCGGCTCCGGGAGAGACCCAGTACTTC
TRBV28	TRBD2	TRBJ2-1	16	-	CASSFSWGSGTDEQFF	TGTGCCAGCAGTTTCTCTTGGGGTAGCGGGACGGATGAGCAGTTCTTC
TRBV19	-	TRBJ2-7	15	few	CASSMKGLGNYEQYF	TGTGCCAGTAGTATGAAAGGCTTAGGGAACTACGAGCAGTACTTC
TRBV6-5	-	TRBJ1-1	12	many	CASLSPGTEAFF	TGTGCCAGCCTGTCCCCGGGCACTGAAGCTTTCTTT
TRBV7-9	-	TRBJ2-5	14	few	CASAQGRGQETQYF	TGTGCCAGCGCCCAGGGAAGGGGGCAAGAGACCCAGTACTTC
TRBV20-1	TRBD2	TRBJ2-5	14	-	CSARREVAQETQYF	TGCAGTGCTAGGCGGGAGGTGGCCCAAGAGACCCAGTACTTC
TRBV24-1	-	TRBJ2-5	14	few	CATSDTQGRETQYF	TGTGCCACCAGCGACACACAGGGCCGGGAGACCCAGTACTTC
TRBV20-1	TRBD1	TRBJ1-1	15	few	CSARGRTGANTEAFF	TGCAGTGCTAGAGGAAGGACAGGAGCGAACACTGAAGCTTTCTTT
TRBV4-2	TRBD1	TRBJ2-7	19	few	CASSQDSGQGVMSSYEQYF	TGTGCCAGCAGCCAAGATAGTGGACAGGGGGTTATGAGCTCCTACGAGCAGTACTTC
TRBV6-5	TRBD1	TRBJ2-5	17	-	CAISDSSRQGTQETQYF	TGTGCCATCAGTGACTCGAGTAGACAGGGAACCCAAGAGACCCAGTACTTC
TRBV21-1	-	TRBJ2-7	16	few	CASSPRQLESSYEQYF	TGTGCCAGCAGCCCCCGACAGCTCGAGAGCTCCTACGAGCAGTACTTC
TRBV12-3/TRBV12-4	-	TRBJ1-2	10	few	CASRRERYTF	TGTGCCAGCAGGCGGGAGCGCTACACCTTC
TRBV5-5	-	TRBJ1-5	15	-	CASSLERYSNQPQHF	TGTGCCAGCAGCTTGGAAAGATATAGCAATCAGCCCCAGCATTTT
TRBV9	TRBD2	TRBJ2-1	15	-	CASSSRTSGSNEQFF	TGTGCCAGCAGCTCTAGGACTAGCGGTTCCAATGAGCAGTTCTTC